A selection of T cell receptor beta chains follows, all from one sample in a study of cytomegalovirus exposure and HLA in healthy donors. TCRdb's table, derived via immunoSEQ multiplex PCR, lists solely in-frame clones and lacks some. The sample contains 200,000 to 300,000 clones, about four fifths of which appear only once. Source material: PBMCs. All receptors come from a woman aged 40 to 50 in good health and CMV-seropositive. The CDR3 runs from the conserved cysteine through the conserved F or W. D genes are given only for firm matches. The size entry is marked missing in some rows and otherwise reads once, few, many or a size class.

CDR3 protein: CATQGGASALYSYEQYF
CDR3 DNA: TGTGCCACTCAGGGCGGGGCAAGTGCCCTATACTCCTACGAGCAGTACTTC
clone size: .
CDR3 length: 17
V gene: TRBV10-3
J gene: TRBJ2-7
D gene: .

CDR3 protein: CAWSPDRTAFF
CDR3 DNA: TGTGCCTGGAGCCCAGATAGGACTGCTTTCTTT
clone size: .
CDR3 length: 11
V gene: TRBV30
J gene: TRBJ1-1
D gene: .

CDR3 protein: CASSQPLTGDKNIQYF
CDR3 DNA: TGCGCCAGCAGCCAGCCCCTGACAGGGGACAAAAACATTCAGTACTTC
clone size: .
CDR3 length: 16
V gene: TRBV5-1
J gene: TRBJ2-4
D gene: TRBD1

CDR3 protein: CASSLETGANVLTF
CDR3 DNA: TGTGCCAGCAGCCTCGAGACTGGGGCCAACGTCCTGACTTTC
clone size: .
CDR3 length: 14
V gene: TRBV4-2
J gene: TRBJ2-6
D gene: .

CDR3 protein: CASSQAGYEQYF
CDR3 DNA: TGTGCCAGCAGCCAAGCGGGCTACGAGCAGTACTTC
clone size: .
CDR3 length: 12
V gene: TRBV14
J gene: TRBJ2-7
D gene: .

CDR3 protein: CASSNAGGRGFEQYF
CDR3 DNA: TGTGCCAGCAGCAATGCCGGGGGCAGGGGGTTCGAGCAGTACTTC
clone size: once
CDR3 length: 15
V gene: TRBV7-8
J gene: TRBJ2-7
D gene: .

CDR3 protein: CASRLYRGPFPRGYTF
CDR3 DNA: TGTGCCAGCAGACTCTACAGGGGGCCATTCCCCCGGGGCTACACCTTC
clone size: .
CDR3 length: 16
V gene: TRBV28
J gene: TRBJ1-2
D gene: TRBD1

CDR3 protein: CATSRGGQGNTGELFF
CDR3 DNA: TGTGCCACCAGCAGAGGGGGGCAGGGTAACACCGGGGAGCTGTTTTTT
clone size: .
CDR3 length: 16
V gene: TRBV15
J gene: TRBJ2-2
D gene: .

CDR3 protein: CATVRERGYNEQFF
CDR3 DNA: TGTGCCACCGTTCGGGAGAGGGGATACAATGAGCAGTTCTTC
clone size: .
CDR3 length: 14
V gene: TRBV2
J gene: TRBJ2-1
D gene: .

CDR3 protein: CASRLREGQDEQYF
CDR3 DNA: TGTGCCAGCAGATTACGGGAGGGCCAGGACGAGCAGTACTTC
clone size: .
CDR3 length: 14
V gene: TRBV2
J gene: TRBJ2-7
D gene: TRBD2

CDR3 protein: CASSTAGEWSYNEQFF
CDR3 DNA: TGTGCCAGCAGCACAGCGGGAGAGTGGTCCTACAATGAGCAGTTCTTC
clone size: .
CDR3 length: 16
V gene: TRBV9
J gene: TRBJ2-1
D gene: TRBD2

CDR3 protein: CATSITGQDTEAFF
CDR3 DNA: TGTGCCACCAGCATCACGGGACAGGACACTGAAGCTTTCTTT
clone size: .
CDR3 length: 14
V gene: TRBV15
J gene: TRBJ1-1
D gene: TRBD1

CDR3 protein: CASSQGFWDEQFF
CDR3 DNA: TGTGCCAGCAGCCAGGGATTTTGGGATGAGCAGTTCTTC
clone size: .
CDR3 length: 13
V gene: TRBV2
J gene: TRBJ2-1
D gene: .

CDR3 protein: CASSADYSNQPQHF
CDR3 DNA: TGTGCCAGCAGCGCAGATTATAGCAATCAGCCCCAGCATTTT
clone size: few
CDR3 length: 14
V gene: TRBV9
J gene: TRBJ1-5
D gene: .

CDR3 protein: CASSLRGDRGLEYGYTF
CDR3 DNA: TGCGCCAGCAGCTTGAGAGGCGACAGGGGGCTCGAGTATGGCTACACCTTC
clone size: .
CDR3 length: 17
V gene: TRBV5-1
J gene: TRBJ1-2
D gene: TRBD1

CDR3 protein: CASSLGELNEQFF
CDR3 DNA: TGTGCCAGCAGCTTGGGAGAGTTGAATGAGCAGTTCTTC
clone size: .
CDR3 length: 13
V gene: TRBV5-5
J gene: TRBJ2-1
D gene: .

CDR3 protein: CASSNLAGRTEAFF
CDR3 DNA: TGCGCCAGCAGCAATCTCGCGGGTCGGACTGAAGCTTTCTTT
clone size: once
CDR3 length: 14
V gene: TRBV5-1
J gene: TRBJ1-1
D gene: .

CDR3 protein: CAWSPLTGEYSPLHF
CDR3 DNA: TGTGCCTGGAGTCCATTAACAGGGGAGTATTCACCCCTCCACTTT
clone size: .
CDR3 length: 15
V gene: TRBV30
J gene: TRBJ1-6
D gene: TRBD1

CDR3 protein: CASSVRDGTGGLNTEAFF
CDR3 DNA: TGTGCCAGCAGCGTCCGGGATGGGACAGGGGGCCTGAACACTGAAGCTTTCTTT
clone size: .
CDR3 length: 18
V gene: TRBV7-8
J gene: TRBJ1-1
D gene: TRBD1

CDR3 protein: CASSSPGLPLEQYF
CDR3 DNA: TGCGCCAGCAGCTCGCCAGGACTCCCTCTCGAGCAGTACTTC
clone size: few
CDR3 length: 14
V gene: TRBV5-1
J gene: TRBJ2-7
D gene: .

CDR3 protein: CAYTRGVSFNSGANVLTF
CDR3 DNA: TGTGCCTATACCCGGGGGGTTAGCTTTAACTCTGGGGCCAACGTCCTGACTTTC
clone size: .
CDR3 length: 18
V gene: TRBV30
J gene: TRBJ2-6
D gene: TRBD2

CDR3 protein: CASSYSIGTGANVLTF
CDR3 DNA: TGTGCTAGCAGTTACTCCATCGGTACCGGGGCCAACGTCCTGACTTTC
clone size: .
CDR3 length: 16
V gene: TRBV6-5
J gene: TRBJ2-6
D gene: .

CDR3 protein: CASSLELGLGTQYF
CDR3 DNA: TGTGCCAGCAGCTTAGAACTAGGACTAGGGACCCAGTACTTC
clone size: few
CDR3 length: 14
V gene: TRBV7-2
J gene: TRBJ2-5
D gene: TRBD2

CDR3 protein: CASKIYSDRGPNTEAFF
CDR3 DNA: TGTGCCAGTAAAATATATTCGGACAGGGGGCCGAACACTGAAGCTTTCTTT
clone size: .
CDR3 length: 17
V gene: TRBV19
J gene: TRBJ1-1
D gene: TRBD1

CDR3 protein: CASSLRSTNEKLFF
CDR3 DNA: TGTGCCAGCAGCCTCAGGTCAACTAATGAAAAACTGTTTTTT
clone size: .
CDR3 length: 14
V gene: TRBV5-6
J gene: TRBJ1-4
D gene: .

CDR3 protein: CASRPTSGWANTGELFF
CDR3 DNA: TGTGCCAGTAGACCGACTAGCGGGTGGGCGAACACCGGGGAGCTGTTTTTT
clone size: .
CDR3 length: 17
V gene: TRBV19
J gene: TRBJ2-2
D gene: TRBD2

CDR3 protein: CASSLWDTSSYEQYF
CDR3 DNA: TGCGCCAGCAGCTTGTGGGACACAAGCTCCTACGAGCAGTACTTC
clone size: .
CDR3 length: 15
V gene: TRBV5-1
J gene: TRBJ2-7
D gene: .